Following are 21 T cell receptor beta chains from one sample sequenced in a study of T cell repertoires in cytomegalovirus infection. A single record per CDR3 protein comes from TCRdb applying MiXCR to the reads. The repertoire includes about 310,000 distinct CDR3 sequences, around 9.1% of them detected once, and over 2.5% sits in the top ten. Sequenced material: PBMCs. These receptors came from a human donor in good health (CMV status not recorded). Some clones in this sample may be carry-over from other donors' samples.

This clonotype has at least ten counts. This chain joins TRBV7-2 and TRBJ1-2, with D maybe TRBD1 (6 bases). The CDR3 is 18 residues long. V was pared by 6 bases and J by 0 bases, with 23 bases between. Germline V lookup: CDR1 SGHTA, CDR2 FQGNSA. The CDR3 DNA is TGTGCCAGCAGATCGCCGGGACAACGGCGGGTAGCTAACTATGGCTACACCTTC. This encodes CASRSPGQRRVANYGYTF.

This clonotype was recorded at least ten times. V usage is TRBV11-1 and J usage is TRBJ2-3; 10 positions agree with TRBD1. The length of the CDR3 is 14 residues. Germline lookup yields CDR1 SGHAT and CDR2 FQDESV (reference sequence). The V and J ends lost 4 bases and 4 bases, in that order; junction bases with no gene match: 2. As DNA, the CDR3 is TGTGCCAGCAGCTGGACAGGGGGAGCAGATACGCAGTATTTT. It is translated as CASSWTGGADTQYF. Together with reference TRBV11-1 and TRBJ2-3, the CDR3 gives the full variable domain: EAEVAQSPRYKITEKSQAVAFWCDPISGHATLYWYRQILGQGPELLVQFQDESVVDDSQLPKDRFSAERLKGVDSTLKIQPAELGDSAMYLCASSWTGGADTQYFGPGTRLTVL.

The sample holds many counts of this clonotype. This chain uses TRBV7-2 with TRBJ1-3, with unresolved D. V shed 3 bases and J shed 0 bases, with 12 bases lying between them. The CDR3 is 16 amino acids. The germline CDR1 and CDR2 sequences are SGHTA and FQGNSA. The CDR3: CASSFISRNSGNTIYF. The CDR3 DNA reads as TGTGCCAGCAGCTTTATATCCAGAAACTCTGGAAACACCATATATTTT. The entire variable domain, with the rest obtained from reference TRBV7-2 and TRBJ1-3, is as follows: GAGVSQSPSNKVTEKGKDVELRCDPISGHTALYWYRQSLGQGLEFLIYFQGNSAPDKSGLPSDRFSAERTGGSVSTLTIQRTQQEDSAVYLCASSFISRNSGNTIYFGEGSWLTVV.

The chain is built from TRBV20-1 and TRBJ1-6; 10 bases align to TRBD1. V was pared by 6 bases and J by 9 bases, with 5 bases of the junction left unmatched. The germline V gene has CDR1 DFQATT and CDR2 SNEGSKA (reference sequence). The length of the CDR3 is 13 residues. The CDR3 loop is CSAMGQGSSPLHF. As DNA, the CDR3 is TGCAGTGCCATGGGACAGGGGAGTTCACCCCTCCACTTT.

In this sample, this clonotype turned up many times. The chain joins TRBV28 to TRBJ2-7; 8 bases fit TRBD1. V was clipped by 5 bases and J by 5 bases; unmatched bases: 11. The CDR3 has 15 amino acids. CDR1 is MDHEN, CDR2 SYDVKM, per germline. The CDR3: CASSKIRGRSDEQYV. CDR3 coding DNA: TGTGCCAGCAGTAAAATCAGGGGGCGTTCTGACGAGCAGTACGTC.

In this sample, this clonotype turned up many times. CDR3 coding DNA: TGCGCCAGCCGAGTAAAGGGGCCCTTAGGCTATGGCTACACCTTC. This gives the protein CASRVKGPLGYGYTF. The chain joins TRBV23-1 to TRBJ1-2, with D maybe TRBD1 (5 bases). TRBV23-1 is sorted into the ORF group, with uncertain function. Trimming took 8 bases from V and 4 from J, leaving 20 bases between them. The CDR3 totals 15 residues.

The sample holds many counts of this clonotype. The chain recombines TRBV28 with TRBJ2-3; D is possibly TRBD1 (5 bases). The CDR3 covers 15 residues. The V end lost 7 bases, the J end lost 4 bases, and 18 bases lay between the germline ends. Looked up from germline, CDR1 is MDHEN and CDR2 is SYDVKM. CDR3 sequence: CASTPRVQGADTQYF. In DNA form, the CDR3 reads TGTGCCAGCACCCCTCGGGTGCAGGGTGCAGATACGCAGTATTTT.

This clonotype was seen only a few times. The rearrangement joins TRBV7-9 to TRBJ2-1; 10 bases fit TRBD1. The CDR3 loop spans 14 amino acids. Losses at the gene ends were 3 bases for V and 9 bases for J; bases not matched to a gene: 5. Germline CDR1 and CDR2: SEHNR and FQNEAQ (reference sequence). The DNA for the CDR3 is TGTGCCAGCAGCTTTAATGACAGGGGGCCTGAGCAGTTCTTC. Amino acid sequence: CASSFNDRGPEQFF.

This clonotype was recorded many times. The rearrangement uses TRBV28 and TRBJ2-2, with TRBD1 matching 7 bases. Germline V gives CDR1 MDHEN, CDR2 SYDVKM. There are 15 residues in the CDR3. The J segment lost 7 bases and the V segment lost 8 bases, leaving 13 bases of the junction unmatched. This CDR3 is CASGPLTGFGGELFF. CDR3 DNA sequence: TGTGCCAGCGGACCTCTGACAGGGTTCGGCGGGGAGCTGTTTTTT.

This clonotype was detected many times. The CDR3 DNA sequence: TGTGCCAGCAGCTTAAGCAGGGGCTACGAGCAGTACTTC. It codes for CASSLSRGYEQYF. The chain uses TRBV7-2 and TRBJ2-7, with a tentative D call TRBD1 (6 bases). V lost 2 bases, J lost 3 bases, and 8 bases lay in between. The germline gives CDR1 SGHTA, CDR2 FQGNSA. The CDR3 spans 13 residues.

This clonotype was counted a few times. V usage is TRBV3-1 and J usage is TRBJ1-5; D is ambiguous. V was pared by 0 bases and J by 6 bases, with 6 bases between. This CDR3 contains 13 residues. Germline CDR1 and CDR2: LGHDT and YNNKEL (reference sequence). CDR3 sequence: CASSQDSVQPQHF. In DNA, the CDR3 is TGTGCCAGCAGCCAAGATAGCGTTCAGCCCCAGCATTTT.

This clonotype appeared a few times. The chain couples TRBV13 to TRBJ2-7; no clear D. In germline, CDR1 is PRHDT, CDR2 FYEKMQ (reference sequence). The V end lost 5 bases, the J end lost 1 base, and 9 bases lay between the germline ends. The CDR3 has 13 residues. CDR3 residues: CASSLKQSYEQYF. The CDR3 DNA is TGTGCCAGCAGCCTAAAGCAGTCCTACGAGCAGTACTTC.

The CDR3 region is CSAKATSNQPQHF. The CDR3 nucleotides are TGCAGTGCTAAGGCCACGAGCAATCAGCCCCAGCATTTT. The V gene is TRBV20-1, the J gene TRBJ1-5; the D is unclear. Trimming removed 4 bases from V and 1 base from J, with 8 bases in between. The germline V gene has CDR1 DFQATT and CDR2 SNEGSKA (reference sequence). The CDR3 has 13 residues.

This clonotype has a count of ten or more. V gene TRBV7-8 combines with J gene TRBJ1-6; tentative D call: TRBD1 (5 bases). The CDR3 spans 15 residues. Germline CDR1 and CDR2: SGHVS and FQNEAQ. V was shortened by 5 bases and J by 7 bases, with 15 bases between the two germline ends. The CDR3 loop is CASSATGTANSPLHF. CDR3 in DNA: TGTGCCAGCAGCGCCACCGGGACGGCGAATTCACCCCTCCACTTT.

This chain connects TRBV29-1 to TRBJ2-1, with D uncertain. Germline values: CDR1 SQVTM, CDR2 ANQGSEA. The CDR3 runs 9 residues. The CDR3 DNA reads TGCATACTAAGGAGTGAGCAGTTCTTC. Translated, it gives CILRSEQFF.

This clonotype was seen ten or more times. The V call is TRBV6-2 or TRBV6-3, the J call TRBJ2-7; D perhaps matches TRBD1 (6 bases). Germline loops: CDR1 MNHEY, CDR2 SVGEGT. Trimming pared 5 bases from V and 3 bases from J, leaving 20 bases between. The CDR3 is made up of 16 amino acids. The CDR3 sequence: CASSSPTPGRGYEQYF. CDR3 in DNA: TGTGCCAGCAGTAGCCCAACCCCCGGCAGGGGCTACGAGCAGTACTTC.

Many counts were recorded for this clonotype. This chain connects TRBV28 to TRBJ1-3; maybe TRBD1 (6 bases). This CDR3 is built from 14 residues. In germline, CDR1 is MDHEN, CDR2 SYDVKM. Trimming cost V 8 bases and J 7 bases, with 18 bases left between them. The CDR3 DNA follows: TGTGCCAGCGGGACACCTCAGAAGGGTAACACCATATATTTT. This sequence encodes CASGTPQKGNTIYF.

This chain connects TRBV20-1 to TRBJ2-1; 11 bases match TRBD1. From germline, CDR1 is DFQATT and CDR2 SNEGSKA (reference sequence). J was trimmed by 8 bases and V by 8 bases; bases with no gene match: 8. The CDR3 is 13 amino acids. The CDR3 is CSSRDRGTYEQFF. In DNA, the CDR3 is TGCAGTTCTCGGGACAGGGGGACTTATGAGCAGTTCTTC.

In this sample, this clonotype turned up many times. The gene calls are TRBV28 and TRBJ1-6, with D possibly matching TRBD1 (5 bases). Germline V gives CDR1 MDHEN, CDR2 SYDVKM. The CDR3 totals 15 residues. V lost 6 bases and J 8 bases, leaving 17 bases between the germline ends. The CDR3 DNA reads TGTGCCAGCAGCACCCCGGCGGGGGTATATTCACCCCTCCACTTT. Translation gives CASSTPAGVYSPLHF.

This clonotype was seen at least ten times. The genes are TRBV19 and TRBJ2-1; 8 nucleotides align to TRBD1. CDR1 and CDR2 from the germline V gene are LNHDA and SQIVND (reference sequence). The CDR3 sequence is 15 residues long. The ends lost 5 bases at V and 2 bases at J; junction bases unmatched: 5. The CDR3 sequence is CASSVDRGTYNEQFF. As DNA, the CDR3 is TGTGCCAGTAGTGTTGACAGGGGAACCTACAATGAGCAGTTCTTC.

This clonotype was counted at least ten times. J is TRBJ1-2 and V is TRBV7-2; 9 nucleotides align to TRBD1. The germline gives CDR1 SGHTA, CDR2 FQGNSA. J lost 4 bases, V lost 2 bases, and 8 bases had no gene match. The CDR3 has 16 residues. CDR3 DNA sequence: TGTGCCAGCAGCTTACTAACAGGGGGCGCCGCCTATGGCTACACCTTC. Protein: CASSLLTGGAAYGYTF.